This is a list of T cell receptor beta chains from one sample in a study of beta chain features in type 1 diabetes. Profiling relied on immunoSEQ multiplex PCR, and the TCRdb table lists in-frame clones only, not all of them. The sample contains more than 95,000 clones, under 30% of which appear only once. The specimen sequenced was central memory CD4+ T cells from blood. The receptors were sampled from a woman aged 18-30 years with type 1 diabetes. CDR3s include the opening cysteine and the closing phenylalanine or tryptophan. Each record gives: V gene, clone size, D gene, J gene, CDR3 DNA, CDR3 protein. D genes are given only for firm matches. Only some rows state a clone size, as once, few, many or a class for expanded clones.

v_call: TRBV7-2
clone_size: few
d_call: TRBD2
j_call: TRBJ2-3
cdr3_nt: TGTGCCAGCAGCTTAGTCGGGCGGGAGGGAGATACGCAGTATTTT
cdr3_aa: CASSLVGREGDTQYF

v_call: TRBV15
clone_size: few
d_call: TRBD1
j_call: TRBJ2-1
cdr3_nt: TGTGCCACCAGCGGACAGGGCCGCTCCTACAATGAGCAGTTCTTC
cdr3_aa: CATSGQGRSYNEQFF

v_call: TRBV9
clone_size: NA
d_call: TRBD1
j_call: TRBJ2-1
cdr3_nt: TGTGCCAGCAGCGCAGTCTACCTCAAGGTAGGGGGCGAGCAGTTCTTC
cdr3_aa: CASSAVYLKVGGEQFF

v_call: TRBV5-6
clone_size: NA
d_call: TRBD1
j_call: TRBJ1-2
cdr3_nt: TGTGCCAGCAGCGTCACAGGGGCGTGGGGCTACACCTTC
cdr3_aa: CASSVTGAWGYTF

v_call: TRBV2
clone_size: few
d_call: NA
j_call: TRBJ1-2
cdr3_nt: TGTGCCAGCACGACAGGACCCTATGGCTACACCTTC
cdr3_aa: CASTTGPYGYTF

v_call: TRBV2
clone_size: NA
d_call: NA
j_call: TRBJ1-5
cdr3_nt: TGTGCCAGTTCCCCAGGCAATCAGCCCCAGCATTTT
cdr3_aa: CASSPGNQPQHF

v_call: TRBV30
clone_size: few
d_call: NA
j_call: TRBJ1-4
cdr3_nt: TGTGCCTGGAGGGGGCTCGGTGAAAAACTGTTTTTT
cdr3_aa: CAWRGLGEKLFF

v_call: TRBV5-1
clone_size: NA
d_call: TRBD1
j_call: TRBJ1-1
cdr3_nt: TGCGCCAGCAGCTTCACAGGGGGCGCAGGGACTGAAGCTTTCTTT
cdr3_aa: CASSFTGGAGTEAFF

v_call: TRBV27
clone_size: NA
d_call: NA
j_call: TRBJ2-7
cdr3_nt: TGTGCCAGCAGTCGGGCCCCCGACCTAGCCTACGAGCAGTACTTC
cdr3_aa: CASSRAPDLAYEQYF

v_call: TRBV5-1
clone_size: NA
d_call: TRBD1
j_call: TRBJ2-5
cdr3_nt: TGCGCCAGCAGCCCGGGACAGGGGGCACAGACCCAGTACTTC
cdr3_aa: CASSPGQGAQTQYF

v_call: TRBV28
clone_size: few
d_call: NA
j_call: TRBJ2-2
cdr3_nt: TGTGCCAGCGGGGTGAGGACAGCTTGGGACACCGGGGAGCTGTTTTTT
cdr3_aa: CASGVRTAWDTGELFF

v_call: TRBV2
clone_size: NA
d_call: TRBD1
j_call: TRBJ2-2
cdr3_nt: TGTGCCAGCAGTATGGGACAGGGAAGCGGGGAGCTGTTTTTT
cdr3_aa: CASSMGQGSGELFF

v_call: TRBV9
clone_size: few
d_call: NA
j_call: TRBJ2-1
cdr3_nt: TGTGCCAGCAGCGTAGCCTCCGCCAGTGAGCAGTTCTTC
cdr3_aa: CASSVASASEQFF

v_call: TRBV11-2
clone_size: few
d_call: TRBD2
j_call: TRBJ2-3
cdr3_nt: TGTGCCAGCAGCCTAGGGGCGGGAGGAAGCACAGATACGCAGTATTTT
cdr3_aa: CASSLGAGGSTDTQYF

v_call: TRBV7-2
clone_size: NA
d_call: TRBD2
j_call: TRBJ2-1
cdr3_nt: TGTGCCAGCAGCCTTAGCGGGAGTCTGAACAATGAGCAGTTCTTC
cdr3_aa: CASSLSGSLNNEQFF

v_call: TRBV7-9
clone_size: NA
d_call: TRBD1
j_call: TRBJ2-7
cdr3_nt: TGTGCCAGCAGCTTGGGGGGACAGGGGACCTACGAGCAGTACTTC
cdr3_aa: CASSLGGQGTYEQYF

v_call: TRBV6-6
clone_size: NA
d_call: NA
j_call: TRBJ1-1
cdr3_nt: TGTGCCAGCAGTCGGGCGACAGTGAACACTGAAGCTTTCTTT
cdr3_aa: CASSRATVNTEAFF

v_call: TRBV5-1
clone_size: few
d_call: TRBD1
j_call: TRBJ2-1
cdr3_nt: TGCGCCAGCAGCTTGGAACCTACGGGGACAGGGCCCGATGAGCAGTTCTTC
cdr3_aa: CASSLEPTGTGPDEQFF

v_call: TRBV7-9
clone_size: few
d_call: NA
j_call: TRBJ1-4
cdr3_nt: TGTGCCAGCAGCTTAGACCTCTGGTTCGGGGAGGGGAATGAAAAACTGTTTTTT
cdr3_aa: CASSLDLWFGEGNEKLFF

v_call: TRBV18
clone_size: few
d_call: NA
j_call: TRBJ2-5
cdr3_nt: TGTGCCAGCTCTTCGACTCGGCCGGAGACCCAGTACTTC
cdr3_aa: CASSSTRPETQYF

v_call: TRBV28
clone_size: NA
d_call: TRBD2
j_call: TRBJ2-3
cdr3_nt: TGTGCCAGCAGTTCACCGGGACTAGAGACAGATACGCAGTATTTT
cdr3_aa: CASSSPGLETDTQYF

v_call: TRBV28
clone_size: NA
d_call: NA
j_call: TRBJ1-1
cdr3_nt: TGTGCCAGCAGGACGGGGGGGTTGGACACTGAAGCTTTCTTT
cdr3_aa: CASRTGGLDTEAFF

v_call: TRBV5-1
clone_size: NA
d_call: TRBD2
j_call: TRBJ2-2
cdr3_nt: TGCGCCAGCAGCCAACCGGGGGGAACCGGGGAGCTGTTTTTT
cdr3_aa: CASSQPGGTGELFF

v_call: TRBV5-1
clone_size: few
d_call: TRBD1
j_call: TRBJ1-4
cdr3_nt: TGCGCCAGCAGCTCTGGTCTACAGGGGGGGGTTTCCGAAAAACTGTTTTTT
cdr3_aa: CASSSGLQGGVSEKLFF

v_call: TRBV11-2
clone_size: many
d_call: NA
j_call: TRBJ2-2
cdr3_nt: TGTGCCAGCAGCTTAGAGAGGGCTACCGGGGAGCTGTTTTTT
cdr3_aa: CASSLERATGELFF

v_call: TRBV19
clone_size: few
d_call: TRBD2
j_call: TRBJ2-1
cdr3_nt: TGTGCCAGTAGCAAAGGGACTAGCGGGATTCGGGGTGAGCAGTTCTTC
cdr3_aa: CASSKGTSGIRGEQFF

v_call: TRBV6-1
clone_size: few
d_call: TRBD1
j_call: TRBJ2-3
cdr3_nt: TGTGCCAGCAGTCGGACAGGGAGCAAAGAAGATACGCAGTATTTT
cdr3_aa: CASSRTGSKEDTQYF

v_call: TRBV7-9
clone_size: few
d_call: NA
j_call: TRBJ1-4
cdr3_nt: TGTGCCAGCAGCCCGGGTCGTGGGGCCGTGATGACTAATGAAAAACTGTTTTTT
cdr3_aa: CASSPGRGAVMTNEKLFF

v_call: TRBV7-9
clone_size: NA
d_call: NA
j_call: TRBJ1-1
cdr3_nt: TGTGCCAGCAGCCCACAGGAGAACACTGAAGCTTTCTTT
cdr3_aa: CASSPQENTEAFF

v_call: TRBV5-1
clone_size: few
d_call: NA
j_call: TRBJ1-1
cdr3_nt: TGCGCCAGCAGCCCGACCCAGGGGACCTACACTGAAGCTTTCTTT
cdr3_aa: CASSPTQGTYTEAFF

v_call: TRBV5-4
clone_size: NA
d_call: NA
j_call: TRBJ1-3
cdr3_nt: TGTGCCAGCAGCCCCCCAGGGGACGCTGGAAACACCATATATTTT
cdr3_aa: CASSPPGDAGNTIYF

v_call: TRBV28
clone_size: NA
d_call: NA
j_call: TRBJ2-2
cdr3_nt: TGTGCCAGCAGTTCCTACTATAGAACCGGGACTCCGAACACCGGGGAGCTGTTTTTT
cdr3_aa: CASSSYYRTGTPNTGELFF

v_call: TRBV6-1
clone_size: NA
d_call: TRBD1
j_call: TRBJ2-5
cdr3_nt: TGTGCCAGCAGTGAAAATCAGGGGGCGCTATCGAAGACCCAGTACTTC
cdr3_aa: CASSENQGALSKTQYF

v_call: TRBV7-2
clone_size: NA
d_call: TRBD2
j_call: TRBJ2-4
cdr3_nt: TGTGCCAGCGGAAACCTAGCGGGAGTGAGCATTCAGTACTTC
cdr3_aa: CASGNLAGVSIQYF

v_call: TRBV5-1
clone_size: NA
d_call: NA
j_call: TRBJ2-2
cdr3_nt: TGCGCCAGCAGCTTGGTCAGCGCGAACACCGGGGAGCTGTTTTTT
cdr3_aa: CASSLVSANTGELFF

v_call: TRBV27
clone_size: NA
d_call: NA
j_call: TRBJ1-1
cdr3_nt: TGTGCCAGCAGTGGAGGGGCGGGGCAAGGCGGGAACACTGAAGCTTTCTTT
cdr3_aa: CASSGGAGQGGNTEAFF

v_call: TRBV6-1
clone_size: NA
d_call: TRBD2
j_call: TRBJ2-3
cdr3_nt: TGTGCCAGCACGTCGGGACTAGCGGCCTATACGCAGTATTTT
cdr3_aa: CASTSGLAAYTQYF